The next 17 T cell receptor beta chains were all read from a single sample in a study of control samples from healthy donors and cancer patients (dated by TCRdb to 2020 to 2022). The method behind the library was the immunoSEQ multiplex PCR assay. TCRdb mirrors the immuneACCESS table, restricted to in-frame sequences. Some clones are absent from its copies; in checked studies, under half trace to an unresolved V gene, and the reason for the others is unknown. Counted in this sample were 50,000 to 70,000 clones; around 90% of them appeared once. The ten most abundant clones make up approximately 3.8% of the sample. The sample was blood. The source is a man in his fifties or sixties in good health.

The chain couples TRBV9 to TRBJ1-1, with TRBD1 as a possible D gene (6 bases). Trimming removed 0 bases from V and 3 bases from J, with 9 bases in between. CDR1 and CDR2 (germline): SGDLS, YYNGEE. This CDR3 spans 14 amino acids. The CDR3 loop reads CASSVVGGYTEAFF. The CDR3 coding sequence is TGTGCCAGCAGCGTAGTTGGGGGCTACACTGAAGCTTTCTTT.

The chain joins TRBV7-9 to TRBJ2-5, with unresolved D. The CDR3 is 16 residues long. V was trimmed by 5 bases and J by 1 base, leaving 17 bases between them. The V gene's germline CDR1 is SEHNR and CDR2 FQNEAQ (reference sequence). CDR3 protein: CASSPSRVATQETQYF. The CDR3 coding sequence is TGTGCCAGCAGCCCCTCTCGGGTTGCGACCCAAGAGACCCAGTACTTC.

The V gene is TRBV29-1, the J gene TRBJ2-3; tentative D call: TRBD1 (5 bases). The CDR3 spans 14 residues. The ends were cut back, 7 bases at V and 0 bases at J, with 14 bases in the middle. Germline V CDR1 and CDR2: SQVTM, ANQGSEA. The CDR3 coding sequence is TGCAGCGCCGGCAGGGCCTCTAGCACAGATACGCAGTATTTT. Encoded protein: CSAGRASSTDTQYF.

The chain links TRBV20-1 to TRBJ2-3; possible D gene TRBD1, 6 bases. The CDR3 consists of 11 residues. Trimming took off 4 bases at V and 5 bases at J, with 7 bases between the two ends. The germline CDR1 and CDR2 sequences are DFQATT and SNEGSKA (reference sequence). The CDR3 sequence: CSAMGQDTQYF. CDR3 sequence (DNA): TGCAGTGCTATGGGACAAGATACGCAGTATTTT.

This chain connects TRBV7-3 to TRBJ2-1; 11 bases are shared with TRBD2. CDR1 and CDR2 from the germline V gene are SGHTA and FQGTGA. J gave up 7 bases and V 5 bases, and 10 bases lay outside the gene matches. The CDR3 is 16 amino acids. The CDR3 reads CASSLAGGTSGNEQFF. DNA of the CDR3: TGTGCCAGCAGCCTAGCGGGAGGAACTTCGGGGAATGAGCAGTTCTTC.

The rearrangement links TRBV24-1 to TRBJ2-5, with 15 bases lining up with TRBD2. This CDR3 comprises 18 residues. Germline CDR1 KGHDR, CDR2 SFDVKD. The junction had 9 bases not matched to a gene; V was cut back by 4 bases and J by 4 bases. DNA for the CDR3: TGTGCCACCAGTGACAACGGACTAGCGGGAGGGGGTGGAGAGACCCAGTACTTC. It is translated as CATSDNGLAGGGGETQYF.

The chain combines TRBV3-1 (or the pseudogene TRBV3-2) with TRBJ2-3; no definite D call. The CDR3 runs 13 residues. Trimming shortened V by 2 bases and J by 0 bases, and 3 bases separated the two germline ends. Germline lookup yields CDR1 LGHDT and CDR2 YNNKEL (reference sequence). CDR3 coding DNA: TGTGCCAGCAGCCAACCTAGCACAGATACGCAGTATTTT. Translating gives CASSQPSTDTQYF.

This clone came up once. V usage is TRBV10-3 and J usage is TRBJ2-3, with D possibly matching TRBD1 (8 bases). The germline V gene encodes CDR1 ENHRY and CDR2 SYGVKD. This CDR3 comprises 13 residues. Deletions cut 7 bases from V and 3 bases from J, with 11 bases between. The CDR3 nucleotides read TGTGCCATCAAACAGGGGGGGACAGATACGCAGTATTTT. Protein: CAIKQGGTDTQYF.

In this sample, this clone turned up a few times. The chain has TRBV24-1 and TRBJ1-3, with D possibly matching TRBD1 (5 bases). Germline loops: CDR1 KGHDR, CDR2 SFDVKD. V was clipped by 3 bases and J by 5 bases, with 10 bases between them. The CDR3 runs 14 residues. As DNA, the CDR3 is TGTGCCACCAGTGATGTCAGGGATCGAAACACCATATATTTT. The encoded protein is CATSDVRDRNTIYF.

The chain links TRBV27 to TRBJ1-4; D gene unclear. This CDR3 contains 13 residues. The germline V gene has CDR1 MNHEY and CDR2 SMNVEV (reference sequence). Trimming took off 5 bases at V and 8 bases at J, with 12 bases between the two ends. The CDR3 reads CASSLSTSEKLFF. CDR3 nucleotides: TGTGCCAGCAGTCTCTCAACCAGCGAAAAACTGTTTTTT.

This chain connects TRBV9 to TRBJ1-2, with 8 bases fitting TRBD1. Trimming at V came to 6 bases and at J to 8 bases, leaving 9 bases not matched to a gene. The CDR3 has 13 residues. The V gene's germline CDR1 is SGDLS and CDR2 YYNGEE. CDR3 protein: CASNEQGEGGYTF. DNA for the CDR3: TGTGCCAGCAACGAACAGGGGGAAGGGGGCTACACCTTC.

V usage is TRBV28 and J usage is TRBJ1-4, with D hard to call. In germline, CDR1 is MDHEN, CDR2 SYDVKM. V was clipped by 3 bases and J by 5 bases, with 10 bases between them. This CDR3 has 14 amino acids. CDR3 in DNA: TGTGCCAGCAGTTTTCGCAGTAAAAATGAAAAACTGTTTTTT. This translates into CASSFRSKNEKLFF. Full variable domain (outside the CDR3, taken from reference TRBV28 and TRBJ1-4): DVKVTQSSRYLVKRTGEKVFLECVQDMDHENMFWYRQDPGLGLRLIYFSYDVKMKEKGDIPEGYSVSREKKERFSLILESASTNQTSMYLCASSFRSKNEKLFFGSGTQLSVL.

V gene TRBV24-1 combines with J gene TRBJ2-3; D remains unclear. The V end was cut by 1 base, the J end by 1 base, with 2 bases between. In germline, CDR1 is KGHDR, CDR2 SFDVKD. The CDR3 spans 13 residues. CDR3 DNA sequence: TGTGCCACCAGTGATTTTGGCACAGATACGCAGTATTTT. This codes for CATSDFGTDTQYF.

J is TRBJ2-7 and V is TRBV19, with TRBD2 as a possible D gene (5 bases). The CDR3 consists of 13 residues. V was pared by 2 bases and J by 7 bases, with 12 bases between. Germline V gene sequence: CDR1 LNHDA, CDR2 SQIVND (reference sequence). The CDR3 sequence is CASSIKPSGEQYF. The CDR3 region has the DNA TGTGCCAGTAGTATAAAGCCGTCGGGGGAGCAGTACTTC.

The chain joins TRBV11-2 to TRBJ2-2, with D unclear. Germline V CDR1 and CDR2: SGHAT, FQNNGV. V was trimmed by 5 bases and J by 0 bases, leaving 7 bases between them. The length of the CDR3 is 14 residues. DNA of the CDR3: TGTGCCAGCAGCCATGGAGCGAACACCGGGGAGCTGTTTTTT. As protein: CASSHGANTGELFF.

The chain links TRBV27 to TRBJ1-6; 8 bases match TRBD1. V dropped 3 bases and J dropped 8; count of bases not matched to a gene: 9. CDR1 is MNHEY and CDR2 is SMNVEV in the germline V gene (reference sequence). This CDR3 spans 16 amino acids. The CDR3 loop is CASSFNRGLTDSPLHF. The CDR3 nucleotides read TGTGCCAGCAGTTTTAACAGGGGGTTGACGGATTCACCCCTCCACTTT.

The chain links TRBV19 to TRBJ2-1, with 7 positions matching TRBD2. Per germline, CDR1 LNHDA and CDR2 SQIVND (reference sequence). J was trimmed by 6 bases and V by 1 base; bases with no gene match: 3. This CDR3 comprises 14 residues. CDR3 DNA: TGTGCCAGTAGTATAGGGGAGGGGCCCAATGAGCAGTTCTTC. It translates to CASSIGEGPNEQFF.